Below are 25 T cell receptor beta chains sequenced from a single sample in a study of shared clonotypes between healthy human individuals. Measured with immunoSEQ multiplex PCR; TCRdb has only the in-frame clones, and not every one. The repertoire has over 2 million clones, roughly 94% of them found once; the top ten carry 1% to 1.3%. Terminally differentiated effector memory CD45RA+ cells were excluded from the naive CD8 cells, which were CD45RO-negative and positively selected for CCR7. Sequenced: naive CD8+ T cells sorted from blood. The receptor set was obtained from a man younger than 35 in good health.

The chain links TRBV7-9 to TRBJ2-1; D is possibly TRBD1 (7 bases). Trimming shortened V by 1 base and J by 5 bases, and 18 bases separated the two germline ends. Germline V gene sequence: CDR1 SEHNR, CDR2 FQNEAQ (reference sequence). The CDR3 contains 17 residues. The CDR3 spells CASSLVEAGGNDNEQFF. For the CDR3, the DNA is TGTGCCAGCAGCTTAGTAGAGGCAGGGGGGAACGACAATGAGCAGTTCTTC.

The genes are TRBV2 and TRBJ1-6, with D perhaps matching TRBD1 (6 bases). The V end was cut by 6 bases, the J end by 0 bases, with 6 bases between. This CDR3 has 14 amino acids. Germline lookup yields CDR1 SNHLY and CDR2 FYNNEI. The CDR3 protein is CASRDSSYNSPLHF. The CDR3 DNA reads TGTGCCAGCAGGGACAGCTCCTATAATTCACCCCTCCACTTT.

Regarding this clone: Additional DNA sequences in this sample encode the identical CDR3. The CDR3 DNA reads TGTGCCAGCAGCGCCGGGACATCGTACGAGCAGTACTTC. It codes for CASSAGTSYEQYF. This rearrangement joins TRBV28 to TRBJ2-7; tentative D call: TRBD1 (6 bases). The CDR3 runs 13 residues. Germline V gene sequence: CDR1 MDHEN, CDR2 SYDVKM. V lost 6 bases to trimming and J lost 4 bases, with 13 bases between them.

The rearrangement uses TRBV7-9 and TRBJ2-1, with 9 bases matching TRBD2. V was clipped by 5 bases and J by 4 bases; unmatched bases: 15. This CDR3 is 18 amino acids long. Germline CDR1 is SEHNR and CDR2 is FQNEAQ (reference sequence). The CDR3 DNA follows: TGTGCCAGCAGCCCCCTTATAGCGGGAGACGTCGGATACAATGAGCAGTTCTTC. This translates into CASSPLIAGDVGYNEQFF.

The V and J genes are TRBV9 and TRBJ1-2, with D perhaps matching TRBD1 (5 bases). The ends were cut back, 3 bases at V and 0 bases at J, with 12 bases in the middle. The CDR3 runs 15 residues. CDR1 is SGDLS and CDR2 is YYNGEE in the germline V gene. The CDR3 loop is CASSAGGISNYGYTF. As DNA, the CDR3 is TGTGCCAGCAGCGCCGGGGGGATTTCTAACTATGGCTACACCTTC.

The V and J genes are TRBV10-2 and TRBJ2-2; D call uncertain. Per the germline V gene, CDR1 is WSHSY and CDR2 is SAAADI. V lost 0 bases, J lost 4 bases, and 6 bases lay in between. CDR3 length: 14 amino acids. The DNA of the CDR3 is TGCGCCAGCAGTGAGTCGCCGGGCACCGGGGAGCTGTTTTTT. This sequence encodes CASSESPGTGELFF.

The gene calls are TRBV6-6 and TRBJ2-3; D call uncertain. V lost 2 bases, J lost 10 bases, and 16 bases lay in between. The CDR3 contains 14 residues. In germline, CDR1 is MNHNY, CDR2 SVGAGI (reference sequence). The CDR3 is CASSYGRAPRAQYF. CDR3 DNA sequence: TGTGCCAGCAGTTACGGTCGGGCCCCACGAGCGCAGTATTTT.

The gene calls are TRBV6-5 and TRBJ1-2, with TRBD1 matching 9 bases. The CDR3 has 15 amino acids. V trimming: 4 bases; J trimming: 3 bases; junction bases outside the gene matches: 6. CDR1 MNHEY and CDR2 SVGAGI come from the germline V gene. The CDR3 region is CASSLGQGMDYGYTF. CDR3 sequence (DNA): TGTGCCAGCAGTTTGGGACAGGGTATGGACTATGGCTACACCTTC.

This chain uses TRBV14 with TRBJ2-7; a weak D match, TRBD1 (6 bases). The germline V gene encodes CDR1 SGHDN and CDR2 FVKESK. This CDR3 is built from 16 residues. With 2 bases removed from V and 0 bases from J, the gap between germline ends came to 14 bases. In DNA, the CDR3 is TGTGCCAGCAGCCAAACGATAGGACAGAACTCCTACGAGCAGTACTTC. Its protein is CASSQTIGQNSYEQYF.

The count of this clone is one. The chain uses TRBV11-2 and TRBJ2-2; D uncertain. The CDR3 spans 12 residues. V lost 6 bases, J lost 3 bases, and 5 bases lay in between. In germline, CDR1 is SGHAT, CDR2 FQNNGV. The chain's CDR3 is CASRPDTGELFF. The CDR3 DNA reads TGTGCCAGCAGGCCAGACACCGGGGAGCTGTTTTTT.

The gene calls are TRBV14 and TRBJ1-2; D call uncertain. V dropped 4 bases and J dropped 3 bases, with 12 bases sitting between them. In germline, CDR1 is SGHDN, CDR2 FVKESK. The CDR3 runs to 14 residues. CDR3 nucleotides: TGTGCCAGCAGCCGTCATCAGCGGGACTATGGCTACACCTTC. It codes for CASSRHQRDYGYTF.

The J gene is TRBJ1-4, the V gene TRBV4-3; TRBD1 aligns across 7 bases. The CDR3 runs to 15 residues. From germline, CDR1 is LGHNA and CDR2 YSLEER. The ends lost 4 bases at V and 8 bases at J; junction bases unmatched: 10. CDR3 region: CASSRDMTGNEKLFF. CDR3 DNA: TGCGCCAGCAGCCGCGATATGACAGGGAACGAAAAACTGTTTTTT.

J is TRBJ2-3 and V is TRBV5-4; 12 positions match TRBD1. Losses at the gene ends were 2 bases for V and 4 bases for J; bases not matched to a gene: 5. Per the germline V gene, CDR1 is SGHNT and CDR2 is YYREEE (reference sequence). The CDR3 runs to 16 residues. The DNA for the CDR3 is TGTGCCAGCAGCTTTACCGGGACAGGGGGCCCAGATACGCAGTATTTT. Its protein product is CASSFTGTGGPDTQYF.

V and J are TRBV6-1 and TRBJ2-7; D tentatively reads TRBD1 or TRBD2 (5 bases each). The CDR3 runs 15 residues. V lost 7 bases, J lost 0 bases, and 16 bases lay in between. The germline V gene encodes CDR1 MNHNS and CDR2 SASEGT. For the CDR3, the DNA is TGTGCCAGCACCCCCAGAGCAGGGAGCTCCTACGAGCAGTACTTC. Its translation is CASTPRAGSSYEQYF.

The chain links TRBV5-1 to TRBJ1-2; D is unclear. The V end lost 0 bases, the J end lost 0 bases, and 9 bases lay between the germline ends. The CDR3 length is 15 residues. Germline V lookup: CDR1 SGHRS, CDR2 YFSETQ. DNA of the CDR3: TGCGCCAGCAGCTTGGCCCCTCACCCTAACTATGGCTACACCTTC. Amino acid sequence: CASSLAPHPNYGYTF.

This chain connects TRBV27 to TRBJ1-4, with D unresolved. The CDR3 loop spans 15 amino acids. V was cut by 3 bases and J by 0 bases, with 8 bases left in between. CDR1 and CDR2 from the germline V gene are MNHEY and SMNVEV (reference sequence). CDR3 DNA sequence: TGTGCCAGCAGTTTTGGATTTGCAACTAATGAAAAACTGTTTTTT. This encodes CASSFGFATNEKLFF. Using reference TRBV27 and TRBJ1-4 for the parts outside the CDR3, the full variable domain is EAQVTQNPRYLITVTGKKLTVTCSQNMNHEYMSWYRQDPGLGLRQIYYSMNVEVTDKGDVPEGYKVSRKEKRNFPLILESPSPNQTSLYFCASSFGFATNEKLFFGSGTQLSVL.

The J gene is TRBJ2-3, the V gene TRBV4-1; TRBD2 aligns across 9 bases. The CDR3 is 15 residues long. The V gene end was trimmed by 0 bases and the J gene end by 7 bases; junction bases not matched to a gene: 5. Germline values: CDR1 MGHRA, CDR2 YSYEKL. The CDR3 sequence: CASSQERTSDYTQYF. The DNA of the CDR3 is TGCGCCAGCAGCCAAGAAAGGACTAGCGACTATACGCAGTATTTT.

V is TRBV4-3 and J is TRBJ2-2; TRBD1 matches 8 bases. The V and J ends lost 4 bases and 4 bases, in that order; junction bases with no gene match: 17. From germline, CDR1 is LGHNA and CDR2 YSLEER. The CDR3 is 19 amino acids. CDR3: CASSPQKIVGTGFTGELFF. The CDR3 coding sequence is TGCGCCAGCAGCCCACAAAAGATTGTCGGGACAGGTTTCACCGGGGAGCTGTTTTTT.

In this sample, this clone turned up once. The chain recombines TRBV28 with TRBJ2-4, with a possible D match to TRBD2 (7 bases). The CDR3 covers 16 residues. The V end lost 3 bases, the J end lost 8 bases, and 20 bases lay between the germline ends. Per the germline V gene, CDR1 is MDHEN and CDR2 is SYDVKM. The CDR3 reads CASSFGLGGLGDIQYF. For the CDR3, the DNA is TGTGCCAGCAGTTTTGGTCTGGGGGGGCTTGGAGACATTCAGTACTTC.

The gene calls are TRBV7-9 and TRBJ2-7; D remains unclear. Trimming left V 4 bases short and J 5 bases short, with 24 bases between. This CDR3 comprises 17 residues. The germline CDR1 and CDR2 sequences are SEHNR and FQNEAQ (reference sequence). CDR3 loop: CASSSADWLRFRDEQYF. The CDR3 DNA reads TGTGCCAGCAGCTCTGCAGACTGGTTGAGGTTTCGGGACGAGCAGTACTTC. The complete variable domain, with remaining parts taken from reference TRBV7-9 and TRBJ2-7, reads DTGVSQNPRHKITKRGQNVTFRCDPISEHNRLYWYRQTLGQGPEFLTYFQNEAQLEKSRLLSDRFSAERPKGSFSTLEIQRTEQGDSAMYLCASSSADWLRFRDEQYFGPGTRLTVT.

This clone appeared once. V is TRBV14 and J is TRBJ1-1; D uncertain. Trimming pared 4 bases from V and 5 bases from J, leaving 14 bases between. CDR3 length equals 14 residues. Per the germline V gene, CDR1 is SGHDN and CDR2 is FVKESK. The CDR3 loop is CASSPVNPGTEAFF. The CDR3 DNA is TGTGCCAGCAGCCCCGTCAATCCGGGTACTGAAGCTTTCTTT.

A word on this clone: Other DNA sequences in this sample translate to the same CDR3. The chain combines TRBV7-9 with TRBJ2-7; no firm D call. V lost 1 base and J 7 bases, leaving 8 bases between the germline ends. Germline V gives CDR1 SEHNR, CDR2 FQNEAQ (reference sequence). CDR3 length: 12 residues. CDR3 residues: CASSLGGGEQYF. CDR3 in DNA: TGTGCCAGCAGCTTAGGAGGTGGTGAGCAGTACTTC.

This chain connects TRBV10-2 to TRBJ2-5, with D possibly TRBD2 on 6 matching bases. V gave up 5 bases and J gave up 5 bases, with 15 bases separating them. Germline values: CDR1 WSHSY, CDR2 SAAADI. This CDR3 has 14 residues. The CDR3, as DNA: TGCGCCAGCAGTTGGGACTCAGAGGTGGAGACCCAGTACTTC. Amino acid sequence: CASSWDSEVETQYF.

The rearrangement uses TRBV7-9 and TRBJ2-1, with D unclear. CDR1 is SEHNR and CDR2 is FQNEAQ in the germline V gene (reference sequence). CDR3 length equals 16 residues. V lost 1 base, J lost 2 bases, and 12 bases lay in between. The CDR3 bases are TGTGCCAGCAGCTTAGGATCCTCATCGACCTACAATGAGCAGTTCTTC. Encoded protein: CASSLGSSSTYNEQFF.

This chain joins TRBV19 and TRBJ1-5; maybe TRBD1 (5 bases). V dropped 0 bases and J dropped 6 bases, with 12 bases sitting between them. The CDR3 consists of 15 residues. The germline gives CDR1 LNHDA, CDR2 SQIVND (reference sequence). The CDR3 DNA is TGTGCCAGTAGTATAGACCCAGGGCGTAGTCAGCCCCAGCATTTT. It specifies CASSIDPGRSQPQHF.